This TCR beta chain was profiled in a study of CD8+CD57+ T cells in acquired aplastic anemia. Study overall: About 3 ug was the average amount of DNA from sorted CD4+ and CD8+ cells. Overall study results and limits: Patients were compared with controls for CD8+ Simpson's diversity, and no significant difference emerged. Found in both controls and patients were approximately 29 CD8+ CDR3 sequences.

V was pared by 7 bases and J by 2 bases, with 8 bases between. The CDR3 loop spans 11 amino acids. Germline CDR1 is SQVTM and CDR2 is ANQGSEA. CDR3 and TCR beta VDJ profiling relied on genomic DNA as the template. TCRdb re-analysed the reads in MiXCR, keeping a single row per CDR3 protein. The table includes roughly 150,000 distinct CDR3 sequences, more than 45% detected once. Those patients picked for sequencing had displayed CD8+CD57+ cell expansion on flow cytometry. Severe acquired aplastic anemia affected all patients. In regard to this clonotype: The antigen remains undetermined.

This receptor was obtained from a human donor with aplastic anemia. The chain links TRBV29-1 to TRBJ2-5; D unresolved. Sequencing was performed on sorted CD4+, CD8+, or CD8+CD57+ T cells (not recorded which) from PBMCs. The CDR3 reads CSAGRQETQYF. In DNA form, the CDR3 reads TGCAGCGCGGGCAGGCAAGAGACCCAGTACTTC.